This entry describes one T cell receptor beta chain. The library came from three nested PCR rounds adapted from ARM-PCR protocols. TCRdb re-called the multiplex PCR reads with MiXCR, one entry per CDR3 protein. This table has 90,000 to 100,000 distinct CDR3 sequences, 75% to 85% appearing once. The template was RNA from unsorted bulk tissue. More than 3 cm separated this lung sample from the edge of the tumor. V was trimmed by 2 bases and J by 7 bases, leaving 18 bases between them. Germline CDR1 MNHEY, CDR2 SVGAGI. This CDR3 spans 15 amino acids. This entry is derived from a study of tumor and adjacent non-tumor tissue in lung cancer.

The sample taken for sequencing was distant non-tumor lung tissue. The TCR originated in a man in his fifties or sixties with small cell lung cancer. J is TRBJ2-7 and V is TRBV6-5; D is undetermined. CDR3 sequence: CASSYGAGAPLEQYF. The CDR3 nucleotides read TGTGCCAGCAGTTACGGAGCAGGAGCCCCCTTGGAGCAGTACTTC.